The 4 T cell receptor beta chains below come from one sample, sequenced in a study of identical twins. Each CDR3 protein gets one entry after TCRdb re-called the 5' RACE reads with MiXCR. The repertoire consists of about 240,000 distinct CDR3 sequences, with 7% to 8.5% occurring once and the leading ten covering less than 6.5%. These data were likewise used in another study, on yellow fever vaccine responses in identical twins.

Material: CD8+ T cells sorted from blood. Receptors originate from a woman aged 18-30 years in good health.

In the case of this clonotype: Since a much larger clone is just one base distant, this may be a read error. The rearrangement links TRBV29-1 to TRBJ2-5; the D is unclear. The J call may be wrong; the DNA end is better matched by TRBJ2-1. This CDR3 region has 14 residues. Germline values: CDR1 SQVTM, CDR2 ANQGSEA. The chain's CDR3 is CSVVKGPNQETQFF. CDR3 coding DNA: TGCAGCGTTGTTAAGGGCCCTAACCAAGAGACCCAGTTCTTC.

V and J are TRBV20-1 and TRBJ2-1, with D perhaps TRBD2 (6 bases). CDR1 is DFQATT and CDR2 is SNEGSKA in the germline V gene (reference sequence). The V end lost 1 base, the J end lost 0 bases, and 13 bases lay between the germline ends. The length of the CDR3 is 16 residues. The CDR3 coding sequence is TGCAGTGCTAGAGGGGGGGACCCTAGCTCCTACAATGAGCAGTTCTTC. This translates into CSARGGDPSSYNEQFF.

This clonotype has just a few counts. J is TRBJ2-3 and V is TRBV11-2, with D perhaps TRBD1 (6 bases). The CDR3 extends over 14 amino acids. Germline CDR1 SGHAT, CDR2 FQNNGV. Trimming cost V 5 bases and J 6 bases, with 15 bases left between them. The CDR3 DNA reads TGTGCCAGCAGCCTCCGGACAGCCCTGGATACGCAGTATTTT. This gives the protein CASSLRTALDTQYF.

This clonotype was detected a few times. The chain couples TRBV13 to TRBJ1-4, with D tentatively TRBD1 (5 bases). The CDR3 length is 12 residues. CDR1 and CDR2 from the germline V gene are PRHDT and FYEKMQ (reference sequence). Trimming removed 5 bases from V and 8 bases from J, with 9 bases in between. The CDR3 is CASSRGLEKLFF. The CDR3 bases are TGTGCCAGCAGCAGGGGTCTCGAAAAACTGTTTTTT.